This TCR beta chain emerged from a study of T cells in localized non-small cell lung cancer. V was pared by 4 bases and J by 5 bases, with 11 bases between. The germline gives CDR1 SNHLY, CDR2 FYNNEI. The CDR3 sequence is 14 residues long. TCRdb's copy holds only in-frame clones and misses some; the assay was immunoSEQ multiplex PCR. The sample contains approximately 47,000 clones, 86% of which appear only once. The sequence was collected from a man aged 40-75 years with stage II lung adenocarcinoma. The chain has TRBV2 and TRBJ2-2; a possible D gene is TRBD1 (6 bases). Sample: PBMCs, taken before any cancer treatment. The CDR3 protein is CASSVIGGTGELFF. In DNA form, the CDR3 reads TGTGCCAGCAGTGTAATAGGGGGAACCGGGGAGCTGTTTTTT.